The 20 T cell receptor beta chains below come from one sample, sequenced in a study of T cell responses to AZD1222 COVID-19 vaccine. Repertoires were generated with immunoSEQ multiplex PCR, while TCRdb's copy carries only in-frame clones and drops some. The sample includes more than 100,000 clones, 92% of them seen just once. This material consisted of peripheral blood, taken on day 0 of AZD1222 vaccination. The receptors were gathered from an adult in good health.

The chain carries TRBV11-3 and TRBJ2-1, with 10 nucleotides matching TRBD2. The V and J ends lost 1 base and 5 bases, in that order; junction bases with no gene match: 2. CDR1 SGHNT and CDR2 YENEEA come from the germline V gene. This CDR3 spans 15 amino acids. The CDR3, as DNA: TGTGCCAGCAGCTTAGGGCTAGCGGGGGACAATGAGCAGTTCTTC. Translating gives CASSLGLAGDNEQFF.

Here the CDR3 DNA reads TGTGCCAGTAGTATAGGGGCCAGGGGGTTGAGCAATCAGCCCCAGCATTTT. This codes for CASSIGARGLSNQPQHF. The J gene is TRBJ1-5, the V gene TRBV19, with 7 bases identical to TRBD1. The germline gives CDR1 LNHDA, CDR2 SQIVND (reference sequence). The CDR3 is 17 residues long. With 1 base clipped from V and 1 base from J, the junction kept 7 bases outside the gene matches.

The chain employs TRBV2 and TRBJ2-3; 8 bases match TRBD1. Germline values: CDR1 SNHLY, CDR2 FYNNEI. The CDR3 has 15 amino acids. The junction had 4 bases not matched to a gene; V was cut back by 4 bases and J by 1 base. CDR3 nucleotide sequence: TGTGCCAGCAGTGGACAGGGGTTGGGCACAGATACGCAGTATTTT. Translating it yields CASSGQGLGTDTQYF. The full variable domain, with the rest looked up from reference TRBV2 and TRBJ2-3, is EPEVTQTPSHQVTQMGQEVILRCVPISNHLYFYWYRQILGQKVEFLVSFYNNEISEKSEIFDDQFSVERPDGSNFTLKIRSTKLEDSAMYFCASSGQGLGTDTQYFGPGTRLTVL.

The CDR3 protein is CASSQIQGSSYEQYF. The CDR3 DNA reads as TGCGCCAGCAGCCAGATACAGGGAAGCTCCTACGAGCAGTACTTC. V and J are TRBV5-1 and TRBJ2-7; D perhaps matches TRBD1 (6 bases). The CDR3 is 15 residues long. The germline CDR1 and CDR2 sequences are SGHRS and YFSETQ. V lost 4 bases and J lost 0, with 14 bases in between.

The V and J genes are TRBV30 and TRBJ1-6, with 8 bases lining up with TRBD1. There are 12 residues in the CDR3. CDR1 GTSNPN and CDR2 SVGIG come from the germline V gene (reference sequence). J gave up 8 bases and V 4 bases, and 1 base lay outside the gene matches. CDR3: CAWTGGYSPLHF. Written as DNA, the CDR3 is TGTGCCTGGACAGGGGGCTATTCACCCCTCCACTTT.

CDR3 nucleotide sequence: TGCGCCAGCAGCGCGGGACAGTCAGGGCAGCCCCAGCATTTT. It encodes CASSAGQSGQPQHF. The chain joins TRBV4-1 to TRBJ1-5; 7 nucleotides match TRBD1. V lost 5 bases to trimming and J lost 7 bases; unmatched junction nucleotides: 8. The CDR3 contains 14 residues. Germline assignment: CDR1 MGHRA and CDR2 YSYEKL.

This chain joins TRBV24-1 and TRBJ2-3; D gene ambiguous. The V end lost 3 bases, the J end lost 3 bases, and 3 bases lay between the germline ends. CDR3 length: 12 amino acids. Germline assignment: CDR1 KGHDR and CDR2 SFDVKD. DNA of the CDR3: TGTGCCACCAGTGATGCTACAGATACGCAGTATTTT. The encoded protein is CATSDATDTQYF.

The genes are TRBV19 and TRBJ1-5; D is unclear. Between the trimmed V and J ends, which lost 3 bases and 0 bases, there was a span of 21 bases. CDR1 and CDR2 (germline): LNHDA, SQIVND (reference sequence). The CDR3 runs to 19 residues. CDR3 sequence reads: CASSMGLPSVDFSNQPQHF. The CDR3 bases are TGTGCCAGTAGTATGGGCCTCCCTAGCGTCGACTTTAGCAATCAGCCCCAGCATTTT.

This clone occurred once. This sequence joins TRBV7-9 and TRBJ1-6, with D unresolved. Trimming removed 5 bases at V and 5 bases at J, with 13 bases between. This CDR3 has 15 amino acids. Germline values: CDR1 SEHNR, CDR2 FQNEAQ (reference sequence). CDR3 amino acids: CASSAHGRDNSPLHF. CDR3 sequence (DNA): TGTGCCAGCAGCGCCCACGGTAGGGATAATTCACCCCTCCACTTT.

The V and J genes are TRBV19 and TRBJ1-5; unclear D gene. The CDR3 covers 11 residues. Trimming cost V 4 bases and J 2 bases, with 0 bases left between them. CDR1 LNHDA and CDR2 SQIVND come from the germline V gene (reference sequence). As DNA, the CDR3 is TGTGCCAGTAGTAGCAATCAGCCCCAGCATTTT. It is translated as CASSSNQPQHF.

This clone occurred once. The chain uses TRBV5-5 and TRBJ2-7; 10 positions match TRBD1. CDR1 SGHKS and CDR2 YYEKEE come from the germline V gene (reference sequence). The CDR3 sequence is 17 residues long. J was trimmed by 6 bases and V by 0 bases; bases with no gene match: 12. CDR3 sequence (DNA): TGTGCCAGCAGCTTGGTTTTTATTGGCGGGACAGGGGTCGAGCAGTACTTC. This gives the protein CASSLVFIGGTGVEQYF.

The chain recombines TRBV21-1 with TRBJ2-6; no check of the table's D call, TRBD2, against the DNA was made. TRBV21-1 is described as a pseudogene. The CDR3 is 17 amino acids. The CDR3, as DNA: TGTGCCAGCACGCCCGGGATCTTCTTCTCTGGGGCCAACGTCCTGACTTTC. Amino acids: CASTPGIFFSGANVLTF.

The gene calls are TRBV15 and TRBJ1-5; D gene uncertain. V dropped 4 bases and J dropped 6 bases, with 10 bases sitting between them. The germline V gene encodes CDR1 LNHNV and CDR2 YYDKDF (reference sequence). This CDR3 spans 13 amino acids. The CDR3 protein is CATSNMTGQPQHF. The CDR3, as DNA: TGTGCCACCAGCAATATGACGGGTCAGCCCCAGCATTTT.

This sequence joins TRBV7-2 and TRBJ2-5; 7 nucleotides line up with TRBD2. V was pared by 5 bases and J by 5 bases, with 11 bases of the junction left unmatched. Germline V CDR1 and CDR2: SGHTA, FQGNSA. The CDR3 contains 15 residues. CDR3 protein: CASSRLAGDMETQYF. The DNA for the CDR3 is TGTGCCAGCAGCCGGCTGGCGGGAGATATGGAGACCCAGTACTTC.

The chain is built from TRBV2 and TRBJ1-1, with a possible D match to TRBD1 (6 bases). Germline loops: CDR1 SNHLY, CDR2 FYNNEI. Trimming left V 6 bases short and J 8 bases short, with 10 bases between. This CDR3 is built from 11 residues. The chain's CDR3 is CASRRQVEAFF. The CDR3 DNA reads TGTGCCAGCAGGCGACAGGTGGAAGCTTTCTTT.

In this sample, this clone turned up once. The V and J genes are TRBV7-9 and TRBJ1-2; 10 bases agree with TRBD1. Looked up from germline, CDR1 is SEHNR and CDR2 is FQNEAQ (reference sequence). Germline trimming cut 1 base from V and 6 bases from J; bases unmatched to any gene: 5. This CDR3 spans 15 amino acids. CDR3 loop: CASSLGRDRGDGYTF. CDR3 nucleotides: TGTGCCAGCAGCTTAGGCCGGGACAGGGGTGATGGCTACACCTTC.

Here the CDR3 reads CASSLVPESTIYF. The CDR3 nucleotides read TGTGCCAGCAGCCTAGTCCCTGAAAGCACCATATATTTT. This chain joins TRBV11-3 and TRBJ1-3; D gene uncertain. CDR3 length: 13 residues. V was clipped by 5 bases and J by 9 bases, with 14 bases between them. The germline gives CDR1 SGHNT, CDR2 YENEEA.

The CDR3 loop is CAWSGGKDFSGNTIYF. The CDR3 nucleotides are TGTGCCTGGAGTGGAGGGAAAGATTTCTCTGGAAACACCATATATTTT. This chain connects TRBV30 to TRBJ1-3; no reliable D call. V lost 1 base and J 0 bases, leaving 13 bases between the germline ends. The CDR3 consists of 16 residues. CDR1 and CDR2 from the germline V gene are GTSNPN and SVGIG (reference sequence). The variable domain in full, with the rest retrieved from reference TRBV30 and TRBJ1-3, is SQTIHQWPATLVQPVGSPLSLECTVEGTSNPNLYWYRQAAGRGLQLLFYSVGIGQISSEVPQNLSASRPQDRQFILSSKKLLLSDSGFYLCAWSGGKDFSGNTIYFGEGSWLTVV.

The chain couples TRBV9 to TRBJ2-1; no definite D call. V gave up 4 bases and J gave up 9 bases, with 14 bases separating them. Germline assignment: CDR1 SGDLS and CDR2 YYNGEE. CDR3 length: 13 amino acids. The CDR3 is CASSTLVSSEQFF. CDR3 nucleotides: TGTGCCAGCAGCACCCTAGTTAGCTCTGAGCAGTTCTTC.

The chain combines TRBV10-1 with TRBJ2-1, with 7 bases fitting TRBD2. The CDR3 covers 15 residues. Per germline, CDR1 WNHNN and CDR2 SYGVQD (reference sequence). The J segment lost 6 bases and the V segment lost 3 bases, leaving 8 bases of the junction unmatched. In DNA, the CDR3 is TGCGCCAGCAGTGAACCTAGCGGAGGTGTCAATGAGCAGTTCTTC. It encodes CASSEPSGGVNEQFF.